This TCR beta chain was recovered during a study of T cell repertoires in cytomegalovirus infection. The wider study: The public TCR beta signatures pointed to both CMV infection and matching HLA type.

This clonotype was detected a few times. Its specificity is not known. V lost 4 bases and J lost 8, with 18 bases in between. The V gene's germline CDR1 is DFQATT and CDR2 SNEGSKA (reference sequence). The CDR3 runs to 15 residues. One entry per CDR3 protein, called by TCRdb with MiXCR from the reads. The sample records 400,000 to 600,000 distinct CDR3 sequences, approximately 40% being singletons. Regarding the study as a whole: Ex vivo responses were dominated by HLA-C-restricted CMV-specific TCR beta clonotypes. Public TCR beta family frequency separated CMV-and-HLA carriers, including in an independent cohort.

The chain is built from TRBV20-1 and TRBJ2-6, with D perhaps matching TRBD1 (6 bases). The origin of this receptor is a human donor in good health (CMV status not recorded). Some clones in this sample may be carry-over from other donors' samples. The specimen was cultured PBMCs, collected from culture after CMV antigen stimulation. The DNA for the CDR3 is TGCAGTGCTACACAGGGCACTCTGGCTTCCAACGTCCTGACTTTC. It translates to CSATQGTLASNVLTF.